Sequencing of this T cell receptor (beta chain) was carried out in a study of post-analysis software for immune sequencing data. Whole-study context: The courses of disease that were included comprised relapsing-remitting, secondary progressive and progressive-relapsing multiple sclerosis. Study-level results: A few TRBV segments appeared more often in patients than in controls, and TRBV5-6, TRBV5-1 and TRBV20-1 were among these.

V was pared by 4 bases and J by 2 bases, with 15 bases between. In germline, CDR1 is SGHTS, CDR2 YDEGEE. The CDR3 spans 15 residues. In this sample, this clonotype turned up a few times. As yet, its antigen is unknown. The TCR beta cDNA libraries carried unique molecular identifiers. TCRdb fed the PCR reads into MiXCR, producing one record per CDR3 protein. The sample lists a few hundred thousand distinct CDR3 sequences, roughly 38% occurring once. This receptor was taken from a girl between 5 and 17 years old with multiple sclerosis. Sequencing input: blood. V gene TRBV5-8 combines with J gene TRBJ1-2; D remains unclear. The CDR3 protein is CASSLHGRMNYGYTF. CDR3 bases: TGTGCCAGCAGCCTACACGGACGGATGAACTATGGCTACACCTTC.